The T cell receptor beta chain described here comes from a study of blood T cell repertoires in COVID-19. Study as a whole: The United States, Italy and Spain were the sources of the acute and convalescent COVID-19 samples.

In this sample, this clone turned up once. Trimming stripped 6 bases from V and 0 bases from J, with 26 bases between. Germline V gene sequence: CDR1 MDHEN, CDR2 SYDVKM. The CDR3 loop spans 19 amino acids. In the source study's methods: Amplified reference gene primers provided the basis for estimating nucleated cell counts. Only in-frame clones appear in the TCRdb table, and some are missing; sequencing was by immunoSEQ multiplex PCR. That table furnishes V, J and clone size, whereas the DNA furnished D and trimming. The top ten clones hold roughly a tenth of a sample with 200,000 or so clones, less than 90% of them seen once.

This sequence originates from a woman of 80 years or more with COVID-19, enrolled during active disease. Sequencing was carried out using peripheral blood. V usage is TRBV28 and J usage is TRBJ1-1; TRBD1 is a possible D gene (5 bases). The CDR3 spells CASSNSDTILPFMNTEAFF. CDR3 bases: TGTGCCAGCAGCAATTCGGACACAATCCTACCTTTTATGAACACTGAAGCTTTCTTT.